This T cell receptor beta chain appears in the sequencing data of a study of regulatory T cells in long-lasting Graves disease. Described time point: newly diagnosed GD, antithyroid drugs for less than 3 months. Extracted PBMC RNA gave rise to the TCR library. Construction of the TCR beta libraries employed iRepertoire HTBI primers in conjunction with Arm-PCR of CDR3 regions. Each CDR3 protein is one row after TCRdb ran MiXCR on the multiplex PCR reads. The sample has 300,000 to 450,000 distinct CDR3 sequences, around 15% seen once; the top ten hold approximately 21%. The CDR3 has 17 amino acids. V lost 0 bases, J lost 2 bases, and 17 bases lay in between. The germline V gene has CDR1 DFQATT and CDR2 SNEGSKA (reference sequence).

J is TRBJ1-3 and V is TRBV20-1, with TRBD1 as a possible D gene (6 bases). The source was peripheral blood mononuclear cells (PBMCs), collected at new diagnosis, from a patient treated with antithyroid drugs. The source of this sequence is a female donor with Graves disease. CDR3 sequence reads: CSARDSARGGTGNTIYF. In DNA form, the CDR3 reads TGCAGTGCTAGAGATAGCGCGAGGGGGGGGACTGGAAACACCATATATTTT.